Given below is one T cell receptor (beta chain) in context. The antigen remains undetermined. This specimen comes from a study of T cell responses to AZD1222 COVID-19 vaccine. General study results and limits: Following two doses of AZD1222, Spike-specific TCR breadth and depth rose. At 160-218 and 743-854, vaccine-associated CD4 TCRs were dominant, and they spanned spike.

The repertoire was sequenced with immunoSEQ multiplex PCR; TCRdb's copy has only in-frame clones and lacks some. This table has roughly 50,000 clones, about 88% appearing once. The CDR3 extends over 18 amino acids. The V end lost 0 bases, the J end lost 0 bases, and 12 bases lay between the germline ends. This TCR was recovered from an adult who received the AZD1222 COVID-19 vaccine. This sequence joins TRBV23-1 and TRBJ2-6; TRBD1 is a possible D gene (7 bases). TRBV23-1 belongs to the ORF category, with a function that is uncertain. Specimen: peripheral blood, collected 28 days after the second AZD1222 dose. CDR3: CASSQSGGQISGANVLTF. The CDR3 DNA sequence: TGCGCCAGCAGTCAATCGGGGGGACAGATCTCTGGGGCCAACGTCCTGACTTTC.